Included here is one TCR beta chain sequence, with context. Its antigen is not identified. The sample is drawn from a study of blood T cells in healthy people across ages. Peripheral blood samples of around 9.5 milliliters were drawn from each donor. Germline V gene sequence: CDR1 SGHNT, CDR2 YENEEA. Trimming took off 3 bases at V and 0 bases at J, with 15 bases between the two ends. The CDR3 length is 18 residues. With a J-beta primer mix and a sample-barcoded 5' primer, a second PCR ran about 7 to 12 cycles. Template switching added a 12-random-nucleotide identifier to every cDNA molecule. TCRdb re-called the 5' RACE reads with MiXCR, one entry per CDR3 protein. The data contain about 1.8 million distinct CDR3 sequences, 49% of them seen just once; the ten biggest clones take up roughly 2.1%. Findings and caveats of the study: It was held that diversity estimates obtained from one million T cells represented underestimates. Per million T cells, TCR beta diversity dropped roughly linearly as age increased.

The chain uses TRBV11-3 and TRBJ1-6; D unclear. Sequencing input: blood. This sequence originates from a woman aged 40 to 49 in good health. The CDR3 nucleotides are TGTGCCAGCAGCTTCCGATCTAAGGCAAGCTCCTATAATTCACCCCTCCACTTT. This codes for CASSFRSKASSYNSPLHF.